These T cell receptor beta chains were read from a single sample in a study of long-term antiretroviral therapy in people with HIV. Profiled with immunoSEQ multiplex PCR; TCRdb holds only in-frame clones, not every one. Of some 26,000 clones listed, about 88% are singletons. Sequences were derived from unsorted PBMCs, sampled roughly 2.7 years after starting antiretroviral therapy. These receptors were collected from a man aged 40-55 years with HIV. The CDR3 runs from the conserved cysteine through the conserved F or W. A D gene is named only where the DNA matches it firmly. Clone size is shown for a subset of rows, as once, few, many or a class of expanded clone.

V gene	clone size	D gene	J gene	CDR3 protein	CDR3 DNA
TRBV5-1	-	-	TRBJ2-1	CASTNTGWYEQFF	TGCGCCAGCACTAACACAGGGTGGTATGAGCAGTTCTTC
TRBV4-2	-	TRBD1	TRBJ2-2	CASSYDRGWTGELFF	TGTGCCAGCAGCTATGACAGGGGATGGACCGGGGAGCTGTTTTTT
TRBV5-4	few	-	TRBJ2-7	CASSPGGGFSYEQYF	TGTGCCAGCAGCCCAGGTGGGGGGTTCTCCTACGAGCAGTACTTC
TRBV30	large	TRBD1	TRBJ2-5	CAWSGDSKQETQYF	TGTGCCTGGAGTGGGGACAGCAAACAAGAGACCCAGTACTTC
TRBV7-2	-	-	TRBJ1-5	CASSLGDSPNQPQHF	TGTGCCAGCAGCTTAGGGGACTCCCCAAATCAGCCCCAGCATTTT
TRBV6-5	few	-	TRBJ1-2	CASSARGYGYTF	TGTGCCAGCAGTGCCAGGGGCTATGGCTACACCTTC
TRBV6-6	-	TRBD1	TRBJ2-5	CASSSGQGVTQYF	TGTGCCAGCAGTTCGGGACAGGGGGTGACCCAGTACTTC
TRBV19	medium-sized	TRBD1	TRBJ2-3	CASKGTGISTDTQYF	TGTGCCAGTAAGGGGACAGGAATTAGCACAGATACGCAGTATTTT
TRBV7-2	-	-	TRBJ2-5	CASSLGQTQYF	TGTGCCAGCAGCTTGGGGCAGACCCAGTACTTC
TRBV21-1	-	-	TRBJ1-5	CASRGSQPQHF	TGTGCCAGCAGGGGGAGTCAGCCCCAGCATTTT
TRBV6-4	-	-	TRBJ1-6	CASSDSPGTSNSPLHF	TGTGCCAGCAGTGACTCGCCCGGGACAAGTAATTCACCCCTCCACTTT
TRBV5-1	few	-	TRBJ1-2	CASSPDGQIYGYTF	TGCGCCAGCAGTCCCGACGGTCAGATCTATGGCTACACCTTC
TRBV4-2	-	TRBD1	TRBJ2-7	CASSQEGAGTGSYEQYF	TGTGCCAGCAGCCAAGAAGGGGCGGGGACAGGGTCTTACGAGCAGTACTTC
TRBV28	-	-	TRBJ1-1	CASSLYGNTEAFF	TGTGCCAGCAGTTTATATGGGAACACTGAAGCTTTCTTT
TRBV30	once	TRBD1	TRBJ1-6	CAWTLDRVPLHF	TGTGCCTGGACCTTGGACAGGGTTCCCCTCCACTTT
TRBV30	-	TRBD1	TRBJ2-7	CASNGDRDHEQYF	TGTGCCTCTAATGGGGACAGGGACCACGAGCAGTACTTC
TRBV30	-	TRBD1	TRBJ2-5	CAWSDQGAEETQYF	TGTGCCTGGAGTGATCAGGGGGCGGAGGAGACCCAGTACTTC
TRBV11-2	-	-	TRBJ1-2	CASSLLSSGTYYGYTF	TGTGCCAGCAGCCTACTCTCCTCGGGGACTTACTATGGCTACACCTTC
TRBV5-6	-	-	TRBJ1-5	CASSSRAGNQPQHF	TGTGCCAGCAGCTCTCGGGCAGGCAATCAGCCCCAGCATTTT
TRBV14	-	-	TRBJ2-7	CASSQGLFFSYEQYF	TGTGCCAGCAGCCAAGGTCTTTTTTTCTCCTACGAGCAGTACTTC
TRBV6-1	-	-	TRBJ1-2	CASSELGLNYGYTF	TGTGCCAGCAGTGAACTAGGATTGAACTATGGCTACACCTTC
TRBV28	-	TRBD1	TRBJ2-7	CASSIDRGLYEQYF	TGTGCCAGCAGTATTGACAGGGGACTCTACGAGCAGTACTTC
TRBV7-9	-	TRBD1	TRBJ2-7	CASSPRQGPSSYEQYF	TGTGCCAGCAGCCCGCGACAGGGGCCAAGCTCCTACGAGCAGTACTTC
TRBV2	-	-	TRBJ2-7	CASSEPGTYEQYF	TGTGCCAGCAGTGAGCCAGGGACCTACGAGCAGTACTTC
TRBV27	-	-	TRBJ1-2	CASSLLPMPSYGYTF	TGTGCCAGCAGTTTACTCCCGATGCCTTCCTATGGCTACACCTTC
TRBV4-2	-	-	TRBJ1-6	CASSQDGPRQGGNSPLHF	TGTGCCAGCAGCCAAGATGGCCCCCGGCAGGGAGGAAATTCACCCCTCCACTTT
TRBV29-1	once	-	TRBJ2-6	CSVEEGSGANVLTF	TGCAGCGTTGAAGAAGGGTCTGGGGCCAACGTCCTGACTTTC
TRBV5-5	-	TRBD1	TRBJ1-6	CASSFRDSHSPLHF	TGTGCCAGCAGTTTCCGGGACAGCCATTCACCCCTCCACTTT
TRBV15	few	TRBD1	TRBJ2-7	CATSRLGQGGYEQYF	TGTGCCACCAGCAGACTAGGACAGGGCGGCTACGAGCAGTACTTC
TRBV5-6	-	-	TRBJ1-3	CASSLAAVSGNTIYF	TGTGCCAGCAGCTTAGCAGCCGTCTCTGGAAACACCATATATTTT
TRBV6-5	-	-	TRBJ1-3	CASTRGRGGNTIYF	TGTGCCAGCACTCGCGGCAGGGGTGGAAACACCATATATTTT
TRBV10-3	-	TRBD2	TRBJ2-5	CAIRSSAGEETQYF	TGTGCCATCAGGTCCTCAGCGGGAGAGGAGACCCAGTACTTC
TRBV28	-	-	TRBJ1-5	CASSSPAPDGTYSNQPQHF	TGTGCCAGCAGTTCACCCGCCCCCGACGGAACATATAGCAATCAGCCCCAGCATTTT
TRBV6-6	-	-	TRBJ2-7	CASSNSKDEQYF	TGTGCCAGCAGCAACTCTAAAGACGAGCAGTACTTC
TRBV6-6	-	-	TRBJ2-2	CASSYSTAGELFF	TGTGCCAGCAGTTACTCGACGGCCGGGGAGCTGTTTTTT
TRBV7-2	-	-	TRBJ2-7	CASSLAVSGEQYF	TGTGCCAGCAGCTTAGCAGTTTCAGGGGAGCAGTACTTC
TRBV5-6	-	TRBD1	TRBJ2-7	CASSWSGTGAEQYF	TGTGCCAGCAGCTGGAGCGGGACAGGGGCCGAGCAGTACTTC
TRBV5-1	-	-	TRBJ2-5	CASSSLGQGETQYF	TGCGCCAGCAGCTCGCTCGGGCAGGGGGAGACCCAGTACTTC
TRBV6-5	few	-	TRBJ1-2	CASSYSQGRANYGYTF	TGTGCCAGCAGTTACTCTCAGGGGCGAGCTAACTATGGCTACACCTTC
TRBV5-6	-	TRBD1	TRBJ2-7	CASTRGFYEQYF	TGTGCCAGCACCAGGGGGTTCTACGAGCAGTACTTC
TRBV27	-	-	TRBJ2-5	CASSLVGTRFGETQYF	TGTGCCAGCAGTTTAGTCGGAACCAGATTCGGGGAGACCCAGTACTTC
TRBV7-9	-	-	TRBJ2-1	CASSPANEQFF	TGTGCCAGCAGCCCCGCCAATGAGCAGTTCTTC
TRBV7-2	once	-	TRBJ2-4	CASSSLEWPKNIQYF	TGTGCCAGCAGCTCCCTTGAGTGGCCGAAAAACATTCAGTACTTC
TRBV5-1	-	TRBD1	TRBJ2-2	CASSFPVGDRDYTGELFF	TGCGCCAGCAGCTTCCCTGTGGGGGACAGGGATTACACCGGGGAGCTGTTTTTT
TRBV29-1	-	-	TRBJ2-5	CSVEDNARGETQYF	TGCAGCGTTGAAGATAATGCCAGGGGAGAGACCCAGTACTTC
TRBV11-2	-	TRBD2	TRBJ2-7	CASTLGTSGTYEQYF	TGTGCCAGCACGCTTGGGACTAGCGGAACCTACGAGCAGTACTTC
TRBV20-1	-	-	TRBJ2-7	CSASVGYEQYF	TGCAGTGCTAGTGTGGGGTACGAGCAGTACTTC
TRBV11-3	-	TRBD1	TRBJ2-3	CASSSGTGPDTQYF	TGTGCCAGCAGTTCCGGGACAGGCCCAGATACGCAGTATTTT
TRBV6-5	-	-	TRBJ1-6	CASLRGQFDSPLHF	TGTGCCAGCCTCAGGGGACAATTTGATTCACCCCTCCACTTT
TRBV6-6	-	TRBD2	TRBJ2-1	CASSLAGVPYNEQFF	TGTGCCAGCAGTTTAGCGGGAGTTCCCTACAATGAGCAGTTCTTC